A single sample gave rise to the 6 T cell receptor beta chains below, sequenced in a study of Ad26.COV2.S vaccination and SARS-CoV-2 variants. This table comes from immunoSEQ multiplex PCR, and its TCRdb copy is limited to in-frame clones, with some not included. The data show about 350,000 clones, around 90% seen once. Sequencing used peripheral blood, obtained after recovery from COVID-19. The receptors derive from a human donor who had recovered from COVID-19.

The chain uses TRBV9 and TRBJ2-7; no firm D call. Germline CDR1 is SGDLS and CDR2 is YYNGEE. This CDR3 contains 15 residues. V lost 0 bases to trimming and J lost 3 bases, with 13 bases between them. The chain's CDR3 is CASSVDPGRFYEQYF. The CDR3 bases are TGTGCCAGCAGCGTAGACCCGGGCCGGTTCTACGAGCAGTACTTC.

This chain uses TRBV21-1 with TRBJ2-1. TRBV21-1 is a listed pseudogene. CDR3 length: 16 residues. CDR3 coding DNA: TGTGCCAGCAGCAAAGTGGATCCCGTGATAGGCAATGAGCAGTTCTTC. Protein: CASSKVDPVIGNEQFF.

This chain joins TRBV6-2 or TRBV6-3 and TRBJ2-3, with 9 bases matching TRBD2. With V trimmed by 3 bases and J by 0 bases, 13 bases remained unmatched. Germline loops: CDR1 MNHEY, CDR2 SVGEGT. The CDR3 sequence is 19 residues long. DNA for the CDR3: TGTGCCAGCAGTTATAAATCCCAGACTAGCGGTATTAGCACAGATACGCAGTATTTT. Translation: CASSYKSQTSGISTDTQYF.

The chain combines TRBV7-6 with TRBJ1-1; 7 bases are shared with TRBD1. Germline V gives CDR1 SGHVS, CDR2 FNYEAQ. The CDR3 covers 15 residues. V trimming: 4 bases; J trimming: 5 bases; junction bases outside the gene matches: 10. The CDR3 DNA follows: TGTGCCAGCAGCTCCCCGGAGGGGGCGCGGACTGAAGCTTTCTTT. Protein sequence: CASSSPEGARTEAFF.

The chain carries TRBV5-3 and TRBJ2-7; a weak D match, TRBD2 (7 bases). TRBV5-3 is an ORF, with its function uncertain. The CDR3 sequence is 14 residues long. V lost 2 bases, J lost 4 bases, and 13 bases lay in between. CDR3 sequence reads: CARSFSGGQYEQYF. The CDR3 DNA follows: TGTGCCAGAAGCTTTTCCGGGGGGCAGTACGAGCAGTACTTC.

CDR3 loop: CASSLIRAGGLIDEKLFF. The DNA of the CDR3 is TGTGCCAGCAGTCTAATAAGGGCGGGAGGGTTAATTGATGAAAAACTGTTTTTT. V usage is TRBV27 and J usage is TRBJ1-4, with D unclear. CDR3 size: 18 residues. Germline lookup yields CDR1 MNHEY and CDR2 SMNVEV (reference sequence). Trimming cost V 5 bases and J 6 bases, with 25 bases left between them.